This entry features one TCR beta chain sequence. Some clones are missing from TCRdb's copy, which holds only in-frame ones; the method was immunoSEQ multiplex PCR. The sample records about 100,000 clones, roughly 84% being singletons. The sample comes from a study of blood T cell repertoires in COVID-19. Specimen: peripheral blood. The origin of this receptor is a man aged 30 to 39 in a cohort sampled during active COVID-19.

The CDR3 sequence: CASSVVPGLDEKLFF. The CDR3 region has the DNA TGTGCCAGCAGCGTAGTCCCGGGTTTGGATGAAAAACTGTTTTTT. The chain carries TRBV9 and TRBJ1-4; D remains unclear. This CDR3 comprises 15 residues. Germline V gene data show CDR1 as SGDLS and CDR2 as YYNGEE. The V end was cut by 0 bases, the J end by 6 bases, with 12 bases between.